Below are 6 T cell receptor beta chains sequenced from a single sample in a study of T cell changes during pregnancy in multiple sclerosis. Sequenced by immunoSEQ multiplex PCR; TCRdb stores in-frame clones only, minus some. The top ten clones hold 6.2% of a sample with 110,000 or so clones, about 94% of them seen once. The material sequenced was peripheral blood, taken before pregnancy. The receptor source for this set is a female donor with multiple sclerosis, enrolled in a pregnancy study.

This chain links TRBV14 with TRBJ1-2; 9 nucleotides agree with TRBD1. The V gene's germline CDR1 is SGHDN and CDR2 FVKESK. V lost 5 bases and J lost 8; bases outside the gene matches: 6. CDR3 size: 13 residues. CDR3 loop: CASSWRQGEGYTF. CDR3 nucleotides: TGTGCCAGCAGCTGGAGACAGGGGGAAGGCTACACCTTC.

V gene TRBV29-1 combines with J gene TRBJ2-6, with 7 bases that match TRBD1. Trimming removed 5 bases from V and 4 bases from J; junction bases left unmatched: 2. Germline V gene data show CDR1 as SQVTM and CDR2 as ANQGSEA. The CDR3 loop spans 13 amino acids. For the CDR3, the DNA is TGCAGCGTTACAGGGGCCGGGGCCAACGTCCTGACTTTC. The encoded protein is CSVTGAGANVLTF. The entire variable domain, with the rest obtained from reference TRBV29-1 and TRBJ2-6, is as follows: SAVISQKPSRDICQRGTSLTIQCQVDSQVTMMFWYRQQPGQSLTLIATANQGSEATYESGFVIDKFPISRPNLTFSTLTVSNMSPEDSSIYLCSVTGAGANVLTFGAGSRLTVL.

This clone was seen once. The chain is built from TRBV5-1 and TRBJ2-2, with 12 bases that match TRBD2. Germline CDR1 SGHRS, CDR2 YFSETQ. The CDR3 has 17 residues. Trimming removed 0 bases from V and 4 bases from J; junction bases left unmatched: 4. The CDR3, as DNA: TGCGCCAGCAGCTTGGCCCTAGCGGGGGGGAGCACCGGGGAGCTGTTTTTT. Protein sequence: CASSLALAGGSTGELFF.

The V call is TRBV27, the J call TRBJ2-1; unclear D gene. The germline gives CDR1 MNHEY, CDR2 SMNVEV (reference sequence). V dropped 4 bases and J dropped 5 bases, with 18 bases sitting between them. The CDR3 spans 16 residues. This CDR3 reads CASSSPTWREDNEQFF. In DNA, the CDR3 is TGTGCCAGCAGTTCCCCGACGTGGAGAGAGGACAATGAGCAGTTCTTC.

This clone was detected only a few times. The gene calls are TRBV5-4 and TRBJ1-1, with 7 bases fitting TRBD1. Germline-derived CDR1 and CDR2 are SGHNT and YYREEE (reference sequence). CDR3 length: 13 amino acids. J was trimmed by 1 base and V by 9 bases; bases with no gene match: 6. For the CDR3, the DNA is TGTGCCACCTCGGGACAGCCGAACACTGAAGCTTTCTTT. Translated, it gives CATSGQPNTEAFF. Full variable domain (rest looked up from reference TRBV5-4 and TRBJ1-1): ETGVTQSPTHLIKTRGQQVTLRCSSQSGHNTVSWYQQALGQGPQFIFQYYREEENGRGNFPPRFSGLQFPNYSSELNVNALELDDSALYLCATSGQPNTEAFFGQGTRLTVV.

The chain joins TRBV6-5 to TRBJ1-1; unclear D gene. Germline CDR1 and CDR2: MNHEY and SVGAGI. V dropped 4 bases and J dropped 0 bases, with 6 bases sitting between them. This CDR3 comprises 13 residues. CDR3 coding DNA: TGTGCCAGCAGTTCTCGGGTGAACACTGAAGCTTTCTTT. Protein: CASSSRVNTEAFF.